The 25 T cell receptor beta chains given below trace back to one sample, sequenced in a study of blood T cell repertoires in COVID-19. Assay: immunoSEQ multiplex PCR; the TCRdb copy retains only in-frame clones and omits some. The table records some 430,000 clones, roughly 88% of them present only once. Sequenced input: PBMCs or T cells enriched from blood (not recorded which). These receptors all stem from a man between 18 and 29 years old who had recovered from COVID-19.

The chain carries TRBV11-2 and TRBJ1-3, with D perhaps matching TRBD1 (6 bases). This CDR3 comprises 14 residues. Germline V gene sequence: CDR1 SGHAT, CDR2 FQNNGV. Trimming pared 5 bases from V and 1 base from J, leaving 9 bases between. The CDR3 here is CASSLQGSGNTIYF. The CDR3 bases are TGTGCCAGCAGCCTACAGGGTTCTGGAAACACCATATATTTT.

V gene TRBV6-2 or TRBV6-3 combines with J gene TRBJ2-7; 7 bases align to TRBD2. Germline V gene lookup returns CDR1 MNHEY and CDR2 SVGEGT. The CDR3 sequence is 15 residues long. The V and J ends lost 4 bases and 1 base, in that order; junction bases with no gene match: 7. The CDR3 sequence is CASSSPRLASYEQYF. The CDR3 nucleotides read TGTGCCAGCAGTTCACCACGACTAGCTTCCTACGAGCAGTACTTC.

This chain uses TRBV27 with TRBJ1-5; possible D gene TRBD1, 6 bases. The CDR3 totals 13 residues. CDR1 is MNHEY, CDR2 SMNVEV, per germline (reference sequence). V gave up 3 bases and J gave up 8 bases, with 11 bases separating them. CDR3 amino acids: CASSLGQPKPQHF. The CDR3 nucleotides are TGTGCCAGCAGTTTGGGACAACCTAAGCCCCAGCATTTT.

The V and J genes are TRBV7-9 and TRBJ2-1, with a weak D call TRBD2 (6 bases). This CDR3 has 14 residues. CDR1 SEHNR and CDR2 FQNEAQ come from the germline V gene (reference sequence). Trimming left V 3 bases short and J 4 bases short, with 10 bases between. CDR3 nucleotides: TGTGCCAGCAGCTTTAGCGGACGATACAATGAGCAGTTCTTC. This gives the protein CASSFSGRYNEQFF.

V usage is TRBV12-5 and J usage is TRBJ1-5; D perhaps matches TRBD1 (6 bases). The CDR3 consists of 16 residues. V lost 1 base, J lost 6 bases, and 16 bases lay in between. From germline, CDR1 is LGHNT and CDR2 FRNRAP. CDR3 protein: CASGLAVGGAVQPQHF. CDR3 in DNA: TGTGCTAGTGGTTTGGCGGTTGGGGGGGCGGTTCAGCCCCAGCATTTT.

The rearrangement uses TRBV15 and TRBJ2-1; tentatively, D is TRBD1 (6 bases). Trimming removed 3 bases from V and 7 bases from J, with 16 bases in between. The CDR3 length is 15 residues. Germline V gives CDR1 LNHNV, CDR2 YYDKDF (reference sequence). CDR3 nucleotide sequence: TGTGCCACCAGCAGTTTTCGGGACAAAGTGAATGAGCAGTTCTTC. It yields the protein CATSSFRDKVNEQFF.

The chain employs TRBV19 and TRBJ1-2; D not certain. The V gene lost 5 bases and the J gene lost 6 bases, with 22 bases spanning the gap. Per germline, CDR1 LNHDA and CDR2 SQIVND (reference sequence). This CDR3 is 16 amino acids long. CDR3 residues: CASSASPTARIDGYTF. The DNA for the CDR3 is TGTGCCAGTAGTGCCTCTCCCACTGCCCGCATTGATGGCTACACCTTC.

This chain links TRBV18 with TRBJ1-2; 10 bases line up with TRBD1. This CDR3 contains 14 residues. The J segment lost 8 bases and the V segment lost 1 base, leaving 4 bases of the junction unmatched. CDR1 and CDR2 (germline): KGHSH, LQKENI. CDR3 nucleotide sequence: TGTGCCAGCTCACCACTCGGGACAGGGGAGGGCTACACCTTC. Its protein product is CASSPLGTGEGYTF.

The gene calls are TRBV27 and TRBJ1-1; D might be TRBD1 (5 bases). Deletions cut 6 bases from V and 4 bases from J, with 12 bases between. This CDR3 is 13 amino acids long. Germline V gene lookup returns CDR1 MNHEY and CDR2 SMNVEV (reference sequence). In DNA form, the CDR3 reads TGTGCCAGCAGCCGGGGGGGGGTCACTGAAGCTTTCTTT. Translated, it gives CASSRGGVTEAFF.

The chain carries TRBV27 and TRBJ1-1; 9 nucleotides agree with TRBD1. This CDR3 is built from 13 residues. Germline V gives CDR1 MNHEY, CDR2 SMNVEV (reference sequence). J gave up 6 bases and V 1 base, and 0 bases lay outside the gene matches. The CDR3 reads CASSLWTGAEAFF. The DNA for the CDR3 is TGTGCCAGCAGTTTATGGACAGGGGCTGAAGCTTTCTTT.

This sequence joins TRBV19 and TRBJ1-1; unclear D gene. This CDR3 contains 13 residues. V gave up 8 bases and J gave up 5 bases, with 15 bases separating them. Germline V gene sequence: CDR1 LNHDA, CDR2 SQIVND (reference sequence). Here the CDR3 DNA reads TGTGCCAGTCGCCGAGGCGTACTGACTGAAGCTTTCTTT. Translated: CASRRGVLTEAFF.

This clone was recorded only once. V is TRBV2 and J is TRBJ2-1; TRBD2 matches at 13 bases. Germline CDR1 reads SNHLY; CDR2 reads FYNNEI. V was pared by 6 bases and J by 7 bases, with 3 bases of the junction left unmatched. There are 14 residues in the CDR3. Written as DNA, the CDR3 is TGTGCCAGCAGACTAGCGGGGGGGATTAATGAGCAGTTCTTC. Translation: CASRLAGGINEQFF.

The V call is TRBV7-2, the J call TRBJ1-4; possible D gene TRBD1, 6 bases. The CDR3 has 13 amino acids. With 6 bases removed from V and 7 bases from J, the gap between germline ends came to 12 bases. Per the germline V gene, CDR1 is SGHTA and CDR2 is FQGNSA. The CDR3 DNA sequence: TGTGCCAGCAGGGGAGAAGGGGGTGAAAAACTGTTTTTT. Translated: CASRGEGGEKLFF.

This clone was detected a few times. The chain is built from TRBV11-3 and TRBJ1-3, with 9 bases lining up with TRBD1. Trimming at V came to 6 bases and at J to 4 bases, leaving 7 bases not matched to a gene. The CDR3 contains 15 residues. Germline CDR1 and CDR2: SGHNT and YENEEA. The CDR3 nucleotides read TGTGCCAGCAGTCGGGACAGGGCATACGGAAACACCATATATTTT. Protein: CASSRDRAYGNTIYF.

The chain joins TRBV4-1 to TRBJ2-7; 10 bases align to TRBD2. The CDR3 extends over 15 amino acids. V shed 0 bases and J 4 bases; nucleotides not matched to a gene: 3. From germline, CDR1 is MGHRA and CDR2 YSYEKL. The CDR3 spells CASSQESSGRYEQYF. CDR3 bases: TGCGCCAGCAGCCAAGAGAGTAGCGGGAGGTACGAGCAGTACTTC.

The chain has TRBV18 and TRBJ1-1; 7 positions agree with TRBD1. There are 14 residues in the CDR3. Germline CDR1 and CDR2: KGHSH and LQKENI. Losses at the gene ends were 3 bases for V and 4 bases for J; bases not matched to a gene: 5. The chain's CDR3 is CASSPNTGVTEAFF. DNA of the CDR3: TGTGCCAGCTCACCTAACACAGGGGTCACTGAAGCTTTCTTT. The variable domain in full, completed from reference TRBV18 and TRBJ1-1, reads NAGVMQNPRHLVRRRGQEARLRCSPMKGHSHVYWYRQLPEEGLKFMVYLQKENIIDESGMPKERFSAEFPKEGPSILRIQQVVRGDSAAYFCASSPNTGVTEAFFGQGTRLTVV.

V usage is TRBV5-4 and J usage is TRBJ1-2; possibly TRBD1 for D (6 bases). Germline assignment: CDR1 SGHNT and CDR2 YYREEE (reference sequence). This CDR3 contains 17 residues. Deletions cut 3 bases from V and 4 bases from J, with 22 bases between. CDR3 loop: CASSSAAGGQTGYGYTF. CDR3 sequence (DNA): TGTGCCAGCAGCTCGGCCGCGGGGGGGCAAACTGGCTATGGCTACACCTTC.

The V gene is TRBV7-9, the J gene TRBJ2-5, with 15 bases fitting TRBD2. Germline assignment: CDR1 SEHNR and CDR2 FQNEAQ (reference sequence). The length of the CDR3 is 18 residues. V gave up 5 bases and J gave up 2 bases; unmatched junction bases: 9. The CDR3: CASSPAGTSGRWQETQYF. The CDR3, as DNA: TGTGCCAGCAGCCCCGCCGGGACTAGCGGGAGGTGGCAAGAGACCCAGTACTTC.

CDR3 bases: TGTGCCAGCTCCTCTAGCGGGGGGCTAGAGACCCAGTACTTC. This codes for CASSSSGGLETQYF. This chain links TRBV5-6 with TRBJ2-5; TRBD2 aligns across 11 bases. This CDR3 has 14 amino acids. CDR1 is SGHDT, CDR2 YYEEEE, per germline. The ends lost 7 bases at V and 4 bases at J; junction bases unmatched: 6.

V is TRBV3-1 (or the pseudogene TRBV3-2) and J is TRBJ2-5, with D perhaps TRBD2 (5 bases). CDR1 is LGHDT and CDR2 is YNNKEL in the germline V gene (reference sequence). The CDR3 is 16 amino acids. Trimming took 1 base from V and 4 from J, leaving 16 bases between them. The CDR3 sequence is CASSQGLSGMGETQYF. As DNA, the CDR3 is TGTGCCAGCAGCCAAGGACTATCAGGCATGGGAGAGACCCAGTACTTC.

V and J are TRBV4-1 and TRBJ2-7; 8 bases agree with TRBD2. Germline CDR1 reads MGHRA; CDR2 reads YSYEKL. The CDR3 loop spans 15 amino acids. V gave up 2 bases and J gave up 2 bases; unmatched junction bases: 5. For the CDR3, the DNA is TGCGCCAGCAGCCAAATCGTACTAGCGGCCTACGAGCAGTACTTC. Encoded protein: CASSQIVLAAYEQYF.

A single count supports this clone. The chain links TRBV18 to TRBJ2-1; D gene ambiguous. CDR3 length equals 16 residues. CDR1 is KGHSH and CDR2 is LQKENI in the germline V gene. Trimming took 4 bases from V and 5 from J, leaving 18 bases between them. CDR3 in amino acids: CASSRPLGPGDNEQFF. The CDR3 DNA is TGTGCCAGCTCACGCCCCCTGGGCCCTGGTGACAATGAGCAGTTCTTC.

This clone was seen only once. The rearrangement uses TRBV30 and TRBJ1-2; D is perhaps TRBD1 (6 bases). The germline V gene has CDR1 GTSNPN and CDR2 SVGIG (reference sequence). CDR3 length: 12 residues. The V end lost 7 bases, the J end lost 8 bases, and 17 bases lay between the germline ends. CDR3 nucleotides: TGTGCCTCTTCTCGACAGGTGTACGGCTACACCTTC. Translated, it gives CASSRQVYGYTF.

The gene calls are TRBV5-1 and TRBJ1-2, with D tentatively TRBD1 (5 bases). The CDR3 contains 15 residues. Trimming pared 3 bases from V and 8 bases from J, leaving 20 bases between. Germline V gives CDR1 SGHRS, CDR2 YFSETQ. In DNA, the CDR3 is TGCGCCAGCAGCTACCGGGACGCGGGGTTCTGGGGCTACACCTTC. Its protein is CASSYRDAGFWGYTF. The full variable domain, rest sourced from reference TRBV5-1 and TRBJ1-2, is KAGVTQTPRYLIKTRGQQVTLSCSPISGHRSVSWYQQTPGQGLQFLFEYFSETQRNKGNFPGRFSGRQFSNSRSEMNVSTLELGDSALYLCASSYRDAGFWGYTFGSGTRLTVV.

V is TRBV9 and J is TRBJ1-2, with D hard to call. The CDR3 runs to 16 residues. CDR1 and CDR2 from the germline V gene are SGDLS and YYNGEE. V shed 4 bases and J shed 5 bases, with 21 bases lying between them. The CDR3 here is CASSSGTGGSPYGYTF. CDR3 DNA: TGTGCCAGCAGCTCCGGAACCGGCGGTTCTCCGTATGGCTACACCTTC. Variable domain in full (rest from reference TRBV9 and TRBJ1-2): DSGVTQTPKHLITATGQRVTLRCSPRSGDLSVYWYQQSLDQGLQFLIQYYNGEERAKGNILERFSAQQFPDLHSELNLSSLELGDSALYFCASSSGTGGSPYGYTFGSGTRLTVV.